Listed below are T cell receptor beta chains from one sample, sequenced in a study of blood T cells in healthy people across ages. TCRdb called the 5' RACE reads again in MiXCR, with one record for every CDR3 protein. Among about a million distinct CDR3 sequences listed, around 46% were seen once. Sequenced sample: blood. All receptors come from a man in his thirties or forties in good health. Each CDR3 is given with its conserved first and last residue. Fields, in order: J gene, CDR3 length, D gene, clone size, V gene, CDR3 DNA, CDR3 protein. The D gene is left open where the match is weak. Where a row states a size, it is once, few, many or the class of an expanded clone; other rows omit it.

>TRBJ2-5|14|.|.|TRBV6-5
TGTGCCAGCAGTTACTATCAGGGACAAGAGACCCAGTACTTC
CASSYYQGQETQYF
>TRBJ2-3|16|TRBD2|.|TRBV5-1
TGCGCCAGCAGACGGACTAGCGGGGGGGCGGGAGATACGCAGTATTTT
CASRRTSGGAGDTQYF
>TRBJ2-7|13|.|.|TRBV4-3
TGCGCCAGCAGCCAGTGGGACTCCTACGAGCAGTACTTC
CASSQWDSYEQYF
>TRBJ2-5|16|.|.|TRBV6-5
TGTGCCAGCAGTTACATACGGGGGCGATACCAAGAGACCCAGTACTTC
CASSYIRGRYQETQYF
>TRBJ1-2|13|.|.|TRBV25-1
TGTGCCAGCAGGGCTGGGGAGAACTATGGCTACACCTTC
CASRAGENYGYTF
>TRBJ2-1|16|.|.|TRBV3-1
TGTGCCGGCAGCCAAGATAGCCCGGAGTGGTACAATGAGCAGTTCTTC
CAGSQDSPEWYNEQFF
>TRBJ1-1|14|.|few|TRBV20-1
TGCAGTGCTAGAGATCAAGCCGAAAACACTGAAGCTTTCTTT
CSARDQAENTEAFF
>TRBJ2-5|15|.|.|TRBV10-3
TGTGCCATCAGTGAGTCGGGTAGCAGGGTCAATGAGCAGTACTTC
CAISESGSRVNEQYF
>TRBJ2-5|15|TRBD2|few|TRBV7-9
TGTGCCAGCAGCTTAGCCGAGACTAGCTATGAGACCCAGTACTTC
CASSLAETSYETQYF
>TRBJ2-1|18|.|.|TRBV6-1
TGTGCCAGCAGTCGCGAATACTACGGGGGGCCCTCCTACAATGAGCAGTTCTTC
CASSREYYGGPSYNEQFF
>TRBJ2-5|16|TRBD2|.|TRBV7-2
TGTGCCAGCAGCGTCAACAGGGCCCGCGGGGGGGAGACCCAGTACTTC
CASSVNRARGGETQYF
>TRBJ1-4|15|.|.|TRBV7-2
TGTGCCAGCAGCTCAGTTCGGGGAGGCGGTGAAAAACTGTTTTTT
CASSSVRGGGEKLFF
>TRBJ2-5|15|.|few|TRBV10-3
TGTGCCATCAGTGATCGGGGTGGAGTTGGCGAGACCCAGTACTTC
CAISDRGGVGETQYF
>TRBJ2-7|14|.|.|TRBV7-9
TGTGCCAGCAGCCCCACCACAGGGTTCTACGAGCAGTACTTC
CASSPTTGFYEQYF
>TRBJ2-6|15|.|.|TRBV28
TGTGCCAGCAGTTCCGGGTACTCTGGGGCCAACGTCCTGACTTTC
CASSSGYSGANVLTF
>TRBJ2-5|12|.|.|TRBV5-5
TGTGCCAGCAGATTGGGGGGAGAGACCCAGTACTTC
CASRLGGETQYF
>TRBJ2-4|13|.|.|TRBV5-1
TGCGCCAGCAGCTTTGTGGCCAGGGACATTCAGTACTTC
CASSFVARDIQYF
>TRBJ2-1|15|TRBD1|many|TRBV12-3/TRBV12-4
TGTGCCAGCAGTCCCGGGACAGGGGTATACAATGAGCAGTTCTTC
CASSPGTGVYNEQFF
>TRBJ1-4|18|TRBD1|.|TRBV10-3
TGTGCCATCAGCACAAATCCCGGGACAGGGACAACTAATGAAAAACTGTTTTTT
CAISTNPGTGTTNEKLFF
>TRBJ2-5|14|TRBD1|.|TRBV25-1
TGTGCCAGCAGCTTGACAGGGGATCTACGGGCCCAGTACTTC
CASSLTGDLRAQYF
>TRBJ2-3|15|TRBD2|.|TRBV20-1
TGCAGTGCTAGACGCGCTAGCGGGGGAACAGATACGCAGTATTTT
CSARRASGGTDTQYF
>TRBJ2-1|16|TRBD1|.|TRBV7-2
TGTGCCAGCAGCTTCAACTACAGGGGATCCTACAATGAGCAGTTCTTC
CASSFNYRGSYNEQFF
>TRBJ2-1|14|.|few|TRBV7-9
TGTGCCAGCAGCCCATGGGAGGCCCGGACTGAGCAGTTCTTC
CASSPWEARTEQFF
>TRBJ2-7|15|.|few|TRBV4-2
TGTGCCAGCAGCCAAGATTTTGGGTTTAGCTACGAGCAGTACTTC
CASSQDFGFSYEQYF
>TRBJ1-1|16|.|.|TRBV10-3
TGTGCCATCGCCGGGGAGCCGGGACGGTTGAACACTGAAGCTTTCTTT
CAIAGEPGRLNTEAFF
>TRBJ2-7|14|.|few|TRBV6-1
TGTGCCAGCAGAGAGACTGATAAAGACCTCGAGCAGTACTTC
CASRETDKDLEQYF
>TRBJ2-7|12|.|.|TRBV29-1
TGCAGCGTTCAGGACGGGGTCTACGAGCAGTACTTC
CSVQDGVYEQYF
>TRBJ1-5|13|.|few|TRBV27
TGTGCCAGCAGTTTATCTGTTCTTGCGCCCCAGCATTTT
CASSLSVLAPQHF
>TRBJ1-2|16|.|once|TRBV7-2
TGTGCCAGCAGCAGTATAGGGGGGGGACAAGACTATGGCTACACCTTC
CASSSIGGGQDYGYTF
>TRBJ1-2|13|TRBD1|.|TRBV12-3/TRBV12-4
TGTGCCAGAAGTAAAACAGGGGGCAGTGGCTACACCTTC
CARSKTGGSGYTF
>TRBJ2-3|17|TRBD2|.|TRBV7-2
TGTGCCAGCAGCCAAGAATCTAGCGGGGGGGCTACCAATACGCAGTATTTT
CASSQESSGGATNTQYF
>TRBJ2-7|15|TRBD2|few|TRBV20-1
TGCAGTGCCAGACTAGCGGGAGGTTCCTTCTACGAGCAGTACTTC
CSARLAGGSFYEQYF
>TRBJ1-2|14|.|.|TRBV6-1
TGTGCCAGCAGTGAAGATCCAGGCTTTTATGGCTACACCTTC
CASSEDPGFYGYTF
>TRBJ2-5|14|.|.|TRBV9
TGTGCCAGCAGCGTAGATGGTTGGGCCGGGGAGCAGTACTTC
CASSVDGWAGEQYF
>TRBJ2-5|16|.|few|TRBV24-1
TGTGCCACCAGTGATCCCCGCGGACCAGACAAGAGGACCCAGTACTTC
CATSDPRGPDKRTQYF
>TRBJ1-1|13|.|.|TRBV6-5
TGTGCCAGCAGCCGTACAGGGTACACTGAAGCTTTCTTT
CASSRTGYTEAFF
>TRBJ2-2|15|.|few|TRBV6-1
TGTGCCAGCACGGAGGGGATCGCGAACACCGGGGAGCTGTTTTTT
CASTEGIANTGELFF
>TRBJ2-3|14|.|few|TRBV5-4
TGTGCCAGCAGCTTGCCTAGCGGCACAGATACGCAGTATTTT
CASSLPSGTDTQYF
>TRBJ2-1|12|.|few|TRBV20-1
TGCAGTGCTACCCCCGTCATTAATGAGCAGTTCTTC
CSATPVINEQFF
>TRBJ2-1|13|TRBD2|few|TRBV3-1
TGTGCCAACCGGGGGGTCTCCTACAATGAGCAGTTCTTC
CANRGVSYNEQFF
>TRBJ2-2|15|.|.|TRBV6-5
TGTGCCAGCAGTTACTCCCAGGGGCTAGGCGGGGAGCTGTTTTTT
CASSYSQGLGGELFF
>TRBJ1-2|14|.|few|TRBV2
TGTGCCAGCAGGGGTGACAGTGACCTCTATGGCTACACCTTC
CASRGDSDLYGYTF
>TRBJ2-7|11|.|few|TRBV6-5
TGTGCCAGCAGTTACTCTCACGAGCAGTACTTC
CASSYSHEQYF
>TRBJ1-5|16|TRBD1|.|TRBV6-6
TGTGCCAGCAAACACACAGGGGGCGCGGGCAATCAGCCCCAGCATTTT
CASKHTGGAGNQPQHF
>TRBJ1-2|13|.|.|TRBV28
TGTGCCAGCAGTTTAGTCAGATCCGGGGGCTACACCTTC
CASSLVRSGGYTF
>TRBJ2-1|15|TRBD1|few|TRBV27
TGTGCCAGCAGTTGGGACAGGGGCTTTGGCAATGAGCAGTTCTTC
CASSWDRGFGNEQFF
>TRBJ1-6|15|.|.|TRBV12-3/TRBV12-4
TGTGCCAGCAGTTTACGGGGGGGGGAAAATTCACCCCTCCACTTT
CASSLRGGENSPLHF
>TRBJ2-1|16|.|.|TRBV6-2/TRBV6-3
TGTGCCGGCAGTTACTCTTTGGAACAGGGTTACAATGAGCAGTTCTTC
CAGSYSLEQGYNEQFF
>TRBJ2-7|14|TRBD2|.|TRBV6-2/TRBV6-3
TGTGCCAGCGTTGGGACTAGCACAGCCCACGAGCAGTACTTC
CASVGTSTAHEQYF
>TRBJ1-5|17|.|.|TRBV20-1
TGCAGTGCTAGGTCAGGCAGGGCGCGGGAGGGGTATCAGCCCCAGCATTTT
CSARSGRAREGYQPQHF
>TRBJ2-7|12|.|.|TRBV10-3
TGTGCCATCAGTGAGTCGTCAGCCGAGCAGTACTTC
CAISESSAEQYF
>TRBJ2-1|18|.|.|TRBV7-8
TGTGCCAGCAGCTTAGAGAGTGATTGGCAGGGGTTTTTGAATGAGCAGTTCTTC
CASSLESDWQGFLNEQFF
>TRBJ2-3|15|.|.|TRBV12-3/TRBV12-4
TGTGCCAGCAGTTTACTAGGCAGGCGCACAGATACGCAGTATTTT
CASSLLGRRTDTQYF
>TRBJ2-7|12|TRBD1|few|TRBV29-1
TGCAGCGTCTCCAAGGACAGGAGCGGGCAGTACTTC
CSVSKDRSGQYF